The following is a T cell receptor (beta chain) sequence with its context. The antigen is unknown. When sampled, the donors appeared nominally healthy, though they likely had unrecorded immune exposures. The entry originates in a study of cytomegalovirus exposure and HLA in healthy donors. Study conclusions and caveats: Equally common other TCR beta chains were less clonally expanded than HLA-associated ones, a later analysis found. The authors later found most CMV-associated TCR beta chains appeared HLA-restricted.

Per germline, CDR1 MRHNA and CDR2 SNTAGT. The CDR3 is made up of 15 amino acids. V was cut by 6 bases and J by 4 bases, with 15 bases left in between. PCR amplification relied on 60 Vbeta primers (plus 13 Jbeta primers). Generated by immunoSEQ multiplex PCR, the TCRdb table keeps only in-frame clones and is missing some. The table shows about 190,000 clones, with around 75% occurring only once. This sequence was found in a woman aged 25-40 years in good health and CMV-seropositive. The chain employs TRBV6-4 and TRBJ2-2; D is uncertain. The material sequenced was PBMCs. The CDR3 region has the DNA TGTGCCAGCAGCGAGACTCTCTTCGGCACCGGGGAGCTGTTTTTT. Translated: CASSETLFGTGELFF.